The 9 T cell receptor beta chains below were found in one sample sequenced in a study of early T cells in non-severe SARS-CoV-2 infection. MiXCR, applied by TCRdb to the 5' RACE reads, yields one record per CDR3 protein. Found here are about 92,000 distinct CDR3 sequences, 16% of them singletons; the top ten hold roughly 1.2%. Sequenced material: whole blood. All receptors come from an adult who was a healthcare worker with PCR-confirmed SARS-CoV-2 infection or an uninfected control (not recorded which).

Only a few counts were recorded for this clonotype. V usage is TRBV6-2 or TRBV6-3 and J usage is TRBJ2-7, with unresolved D. This CDR3 is built from 13 residues. V was pared by 10 bases and J by 3 bases, with 16 bases between. Germline CDR1 MNHEY, CDR2 SVGEGT. The DNA for the CDR3 is TGTGCCACCCAACCACGGGCGAACTACGAGCAGTACTTC. As protein: CATQPRANYEQYF.

The chain uses TRBV3-1 and TRBJ1-2; tentatively, D is TRBD1 (5 bases). V was cut by 0 bases and J by 10 bases, with 12 bases left in between. Germline V gene data show CDR1 as LGHDT and CDR2 as YNNKEL (reference sequence). The CDR3 is 13 amino acids. CDR3 sequence (DNA): TGTGCCAGCAGCCAAGATTCGGGGGACGACTACACCTTC. Protein: CASSQDSGDDYTF.

There are a few counts of this clonotype. The rearrangement joins TRBV19 to TRBJ2-2, with D maybe TRBD1 (6 bases). V was pared by 5 bases and J by 2 bases, with 12 bases between. This CDR3 comprises 15 residues. Germline CDR1 and CDR2: LNHDA and SQIVND (reference sequence). The chain's CDR3 is CASSPGQLNTGELFF. In nucleotides, the CDR3 is TGTGCCAGTAGTCCCGGACAGCTAAACACCGGGGAGCTGTTTTTT.

The rearrangement links TRBV5-1 to TRBJ1-1; no firm D call. Germline V CDR1 and CDR2: SGHRS, YFSETQ. The CDR3 length is 11 residues. V was pared by 0 bases and J by 12 bases, with 9 bases between. The DNA of the CDR3 is TGCGCCAGCAGCTTGGGACATAAAACTTTCTTT. As protein: CASSLGHKTFF.

The chain has TRBV12-3 or TRBV12-4 and TRBJ1-4, with 7 bases fitting TRBD1. V was clipped by 4 bases and J by 0 bases; unmatched bases: 2. This CDR3 spans 15 amino acids. CDR3 nucleotide sequence: TGTGCCAGCAGTTCCGGGACAGCAACTAATGAAAAACTGTTTTTT. Its protein is CASSSGTATNEKLFF.

The gene calls are TRBV4-3 and TRBJ1-2; D uncertain. The germline gives CDR1 LGHNA, CDR2 YSLEER. V lost 0 bases to trimming and J lost 4 bases, with 9 bases between them. This CDR3 has 14 residues. CDR3 loop: CASSQDAAPYGYTF. The CDR3 DNA is TGCGCCAGCAGCCAAGACGCAGCCCCCTATGGCTACACCTTC.

The chain combines TRBV12-3 or TRBV12-4 with TRBJ2-5; 7 positions agree with TRBD2. Germline trimming cut 1 base from V and 7 bases from J; bases unmatched to any gene: 0. This CDR3 region has 12 residues. CDR3: CASSLVAGTQYF. The CDR3 DNA sequence: TGTGCCAGCAGTTTAGTAGCGGGGACCCAGTACTTC.

This clonotype was detected ten times or more. This chain connects TRBV7-6 to TRBJ2-7; 9 nucleotides agree with TRBD1. The V segment lost 5 bases and the J segment 0 bases; nucleotides outside the gene matches: 8. The CDR3 runs 16 residues. Germline V gives CDR1 SGHVS, CDR2 FNYEAQ. CDR3 residues: CASSPRGTGSSYEQYF. In DNA, the CDR3 is TGTGCCAGCAGCCCCAGGGGGACAGGGAGCTCCTACGAGCAGTACTTC.

This chain joins TRBV20-1 and TRBJ2-3, with 10 bases identical to TRBD2. Looked up from germline, CDR1 is DFQATT and CDR2 is SNEGSKA (reference sequence). The CDR3 is made up of 15 amino acids. The V gene end was trimmed by 6 bases and the J gene end by 5 bases; junction bases not matched to a gene: 11. This chain's CDR3 is CSATLLAGEGDTQYF. The CDR3 DNA sequence: TGCAGTGCCACGCTCCTAGCGGGAGAAGGAGATACGCAGTATTTT.